One and the same sample provided the 10 T cell receptor beta chains below, sequenced in a study of T cell responses to AZD1222 COVID-19 vaccine. The assay was immunoSEQ multiplex PCR, and TCRdb's table has in-frame clones only and misses some. The table lists 180,000 or so clones, under 95% of them singletons. The sample here was peripheral blood, taken 28 days after the second AZD1222 dose. The receptor source for this set is an adult who received the AZD1222 COVID-19 vaccine.

This clone has just one count. J is TRBJ1-1 and V is TRBV5-1; D ambiguous. The CDR3 is 13 amino acids. Germline V CDR1 and CDR2: SGHRS, YFSETQ. V lost 2 bases and J lost 1, with 6 bases in between. The CDR3 reads CASSLSRNTEAFF. CDR3 in DNA: TGCGCCAGCAGCTTATCCAGGAACACTGAAGCTTTCTTT.

The chain couples TRBV29-1 to TRBJ2-4; TRBD1 matches at 7 bases. V was clipped by 4 bases and J by 7 bases; unmatched bases: 10. CDR1 and CDR2 (germline): SQVTM, ANQGSEA. The CDR3 has 14 amino acids. The CDR3 DNA is TGCAGCGTTGCCCCCCCAGGGGGATCGAACATTCAGTACTTC. Its translation: CSVAPPGGSNIQYF.

V and J are TRBV19 and TRBJ2-2; D possibly uses TRBD1 or TRBD2 (7 bases each). Germline V gene sequence: CDR1 LNHDA, CDR2 SQIVND (reference sequence). Trimming shortened V by 7 bases and J by 2 bases, and 14 bases separated the two germline ends. This CDR3 region has 15 residues. CDR3 nucleotides: TGTGCCAGTAACCCAGGGGGGGCCAACACCGGGGAGCTGTTTTTT. Translation gives CASNPGGANTGELFF.

V gene TRBV11-3 combines with J gene TRBJ2-3; 11 nucleotides align to TRBD2. This CDR3 is built from 17 residues. The J segment lost 3 bases and the V segment lost 1 base, leaving 6 bases of the junction unmatched. The germline CDR1 and CDR2 sequences are SGHNT and YENEEA. The DNA of the CDR3 is TGTGCCAGCAGCTTAGGCATGGCTAGCGGGGGGACAGATACGCAGTATTTT. It yields the protein CASSLGMASGGTDTQYF.

CDR3 DNA: TGTGCCAGCAGCCCGGACAGTAGCTCCTACAATGAGCAGTTCTTC. This gives the protein CASSPDSSSYNEQFF. V and J are TRBV7-7 and TRBJ2-1; D is perhaps TRBD1 (6 bases). The CDR3 covers 15 residues. Trimming pared 5 bases from V and 0 bases from J, leaving 11 bases between. Germline V gene lookup returns CDR1 SSHAT and CDR2 FNYEAQ (reference sequence).

The rearrangement uses TRBV9 and TRBJ1-3; D gene unclear. This CDR3 is built from 16 residues. Trimming shortened V by 5 bases and J by 0 bases, and 15 bases separated the two germline ends. Germline lookup yields CDR1 SGDLS and CDR2 YYNGEE. The CDR3 region has the DNA TGTGCCAGCAGTCACCCCCACGAAAACTCTGGAAACACCATATATTTT. It specifies CASSHPHENSGNTIYF.

The chain combines TRBV27 with TRBJ1-4; D is perhaps TRBD1 (5 bases). The germline V and J ends were trimmed by 5 bases and 8 bases, with 18 bases remaining between them. Per the germline V gene, CDR1 is MNHEY and CDR2 is SMNVEV (reference sequence). The CDR3 contains 15 residues. The DNA of the CDR3 is TGTGCCAGCAGTCCGAGACAGCGGCCGGGGGAAAAACTGTTTTTT. Amino acid sequence: CASSPRQRPGEKLFF.

The chain uses TRBV6-5 and TRBJ1-1; D is unclear. This CDR3 is built from 12 residues. CDR1 is MNHEY and CDR2 is SVGAGI in the germline V gene. Trimming shortened V by 6 bases and J by 8 bases, and 13 bases separated the two germline ends. This chain's CDR3 is CASSSNTLEAFF. The CDR3 nucleotides are TGTGCCAGCAGCTCTAACACCCTAGAAGCTTTCTTT.

V usage is TRBV7-7 and J usage is TRBJ2-1; possibly TRBD1 for D (5 bases). Germline V gene data show CDR1 as SSHAT and CDR2 as FNYEAQ (reference sequence). V dropped 5 bases and J dropped 8 bases, with 19 bases sitting between them. The CDR3 spans 15 residues. Here the CDR3 reads CASSQDIERRHEQFF. The CDR3 DNA sequence: TGTGCCAGCAGCCAGGACATAGAGCGTAGGCATGAGCAGTTCTTC.

The chain combines TRBV6-5 with TRBJ2-7, with D perhaps assigned TRBD1 or TRBD2 (7 bases each). The ends were cut back, 8 bases at V and 6 bases at J, with 23 bases in the middle. The CDR3 is made up of 15 amino acids. Germline V gene data show CDR1 as MNHEY and CDR2 as SVGAGI. CDR3 nucleotides: TGTGCCAGCGCAGGGGGGGGACACCGGTCTTCCGAGCAGTACTTC. This gives the protein CASAGGGHRSSEQYF.